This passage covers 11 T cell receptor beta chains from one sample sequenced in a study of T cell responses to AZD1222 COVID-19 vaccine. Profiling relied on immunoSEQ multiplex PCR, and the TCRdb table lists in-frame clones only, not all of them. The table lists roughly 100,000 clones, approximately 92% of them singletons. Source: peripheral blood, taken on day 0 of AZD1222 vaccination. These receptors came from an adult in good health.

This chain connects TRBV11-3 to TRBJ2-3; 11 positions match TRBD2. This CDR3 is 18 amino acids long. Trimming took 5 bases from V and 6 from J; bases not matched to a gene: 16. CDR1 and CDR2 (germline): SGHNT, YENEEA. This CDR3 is CASSPLAGGLIGGDTQYF. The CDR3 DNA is TGTGCCAGCAGCCCGCTAGCGGGGGGCCTGATTGGGGGTGATACGCAGTATTTT.

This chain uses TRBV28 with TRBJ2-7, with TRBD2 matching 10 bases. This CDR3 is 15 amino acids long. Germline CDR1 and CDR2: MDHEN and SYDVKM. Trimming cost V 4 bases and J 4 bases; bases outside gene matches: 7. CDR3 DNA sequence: TGTGCCAGCAGTTCTCCCGGGACTAGCGTATACGAGCAGTACTTC. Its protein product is CASSSPGTSVYEQYF.

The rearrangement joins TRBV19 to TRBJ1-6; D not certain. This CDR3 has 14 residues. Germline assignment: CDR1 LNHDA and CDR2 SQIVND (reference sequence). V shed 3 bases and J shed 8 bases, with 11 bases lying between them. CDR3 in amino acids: CASSMEGRDSPLHF. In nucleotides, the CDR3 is TGTGCCAGTAGTATGGAGGGCAGAGATTCACCCCTCCACTTT.

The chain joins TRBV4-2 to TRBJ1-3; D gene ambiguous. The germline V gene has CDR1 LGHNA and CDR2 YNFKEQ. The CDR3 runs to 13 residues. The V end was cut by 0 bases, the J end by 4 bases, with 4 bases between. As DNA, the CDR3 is TGTGCCAGCAGCCAAGATCGGGGAAACACCATATATTTT. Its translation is CASSQDRGNTIYF.

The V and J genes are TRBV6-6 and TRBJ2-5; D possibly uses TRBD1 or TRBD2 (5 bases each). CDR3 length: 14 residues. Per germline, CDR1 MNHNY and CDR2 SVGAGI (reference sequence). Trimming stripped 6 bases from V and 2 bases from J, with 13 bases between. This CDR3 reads CASSHSGRQETQYF. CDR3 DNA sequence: TGTGCCAGCAGCCACTCGGGGCGTCAAGAGACCCAGTACTTC.

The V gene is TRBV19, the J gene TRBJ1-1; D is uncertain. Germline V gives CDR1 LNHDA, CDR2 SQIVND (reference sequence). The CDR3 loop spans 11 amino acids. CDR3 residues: CPQTRGTEAFF. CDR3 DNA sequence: TGTCCTCAGACCCGGGGTACTGAAGCTTTCTTT.

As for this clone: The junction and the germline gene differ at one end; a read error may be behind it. CDR3 nucleotides: TGTGCCAGCAGGTTAGGGGCCCACAGCGAGCAGTACTTC. The encoded protein is CASRLGAHSEQYF. The genes are TRBV12-3 or TRBV12-4 and TRBJ2-7; maybe TRBD1 (5 bases). The CDR3 is made up of 13 amino acids.

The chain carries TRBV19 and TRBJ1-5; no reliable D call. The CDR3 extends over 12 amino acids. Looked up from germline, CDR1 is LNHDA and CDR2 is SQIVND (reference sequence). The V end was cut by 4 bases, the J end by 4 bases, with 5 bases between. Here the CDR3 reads CASSKGNQPQHF. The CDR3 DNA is TGTGCCAGTAGTAAAGGAAATCAGCCCCAGCATTTT. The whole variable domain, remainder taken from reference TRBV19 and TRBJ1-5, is DGGITQSPKYLFRKEGQNVTLSCEQNLNHDAMYWYRQDPGQGLRLIYYSQIVNDFQKGDIAEGYSVSREKKESFPLTVTSAQKNPTAFYLCASSKGNQPQHFGDGTRLSIL.

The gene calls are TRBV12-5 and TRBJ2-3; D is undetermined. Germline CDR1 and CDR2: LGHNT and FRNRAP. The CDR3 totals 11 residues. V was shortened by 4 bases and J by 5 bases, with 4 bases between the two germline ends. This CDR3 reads CASGWEDTQYF. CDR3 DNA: TGTGCTAGTGGTTGGGAAGATACGCAGTATTTT.

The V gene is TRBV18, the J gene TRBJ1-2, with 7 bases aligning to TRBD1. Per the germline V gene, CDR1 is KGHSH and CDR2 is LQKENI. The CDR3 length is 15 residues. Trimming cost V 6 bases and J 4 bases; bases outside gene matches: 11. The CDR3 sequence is CASSVGGRQTYGYTF. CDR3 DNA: TGTGCCAGCTCTGTAGGGGGCCGACAAACCTATGGCTACACCTTC.

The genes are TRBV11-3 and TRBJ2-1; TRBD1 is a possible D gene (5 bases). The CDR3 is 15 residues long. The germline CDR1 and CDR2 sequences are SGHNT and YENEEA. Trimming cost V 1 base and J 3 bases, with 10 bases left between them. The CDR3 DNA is TGTGCCAGCAGCTTAGGGGGCCCCTTCTACAATGAGCAGTTCTTC. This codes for CASSLGGPFYNEQFF.